The TCR beta chain described here comes from a study of identifying expanded T cells in peripheral blood. Study outcomes and limitations: Over around two and four weeks, about 17 and 20 clones changed, versus 1.2 between replicates. Clone count variance between approximately two-week samples rose with total template count.

As concerns this clone: Its antigen is unidentified.

This CDR3 has 13 residues. V gave up 7 bases and J gave up 6 bases, with 12 bases separating them. Germline values: CDR1 ENHRY, CDR2 SYGVKD. Collection occurred without any documented infections or immune events in donors. Clones were sequenced by immunoSEQ multiplex PCR, and TCRdb holds only the in-frame ones, with some missing. This sample has under 85,000 clones, with around 84% found just once. The receptor's source is a person between 18 and 69 years old in good health. The chain is built from TRBV10-3 and TRBJ1-4; weak D call: TRBD1 (6 bases). Sequencing input: blood. CDR3 bases: TGTGCCATCATCGGGGGCGGAGATGAAAAACTGTTTTTT. Protein product: CAIIGGGDEKLFF.